The 17 T cell receptor beta chains given below trace back to one sample, sequenced in a study of blood T cells in healthy people across ages. With a J-beta primer mix and a sample-barcoded 5' primer, a second PCR ran roughly 6 to 11 cycles. TCRdb itself ran the 5' RACE reads through MiXCR, one entry per CDR3 protein. The sample lists about 1,600,000 distinct CDR3 sequences, 42% occurring once. Sequencing used blood. Receptors were obtained from a woman aged 18-29 years in good health.

The rearrangement links TRBV12-3 or TRBV12-4 to TRBJ2-7, with D perhaps matching TRBD2 (6 bases). The CDR3 has 15 residues. V shed 2 bases and J shed 0 bases, with 11 bases lying between them. The CDR3 is CASSLSGPLSYEQYF. CDR3 nucleotides: TGTGCCAGCAGTTTAAGCGGGCCGCTCTCCTACGAGCAGTACTTC.

The chain couples TRBV5-1 to TRBJ1-5, with 7 bases identical to TRBD1. The V gene's germline CDR1 is SGHRS and CDR2 YFSETQ. J lost 0 bases, V lost 0 bases, and 3 bases had no gene match. The CDR3 spans 16 residues. CDR3 residues: CASSLEGQNSNQPQHF. The DNA of the CDR3 is TGCGCCAGCAGCTTGGAGGGACAGAATAGCAATCAGCCCCAGCATTTT. Looking up the rest from reference TRBV5-1 and TRBJ1-5 gives the full variable domain: KAGVTQTPRYLIKTRGQQVTLSCSPISGHRSVSWYQQTPGQGLQFLFEYFSETQRNKGNFPGRFSGRQFSNSRSEMNVSTLELGDSALYLCASSLEGQNSNQPQHFGDGTRLSIL.

About this clonotype itself: The germline gene is not matched at one end of the junction; a read error may be the cause. This chain links TRBV4-1 with TRBJ2-7; 13 bases are a match to TRBD2. The last part of the DNA fits TRBJ2-5 better; the J call may be wrong. The CDR3 loop spans 17 amino acids. Germline assignment: CDR1 MGHRA and CDR2 YSYEKL. As DNA, the CDR3 is TGCGCCGGCAGCCCCAGGACTAGCGGGGGACCAGGGGAGACCCAGTACTTC. Its protein is CAGSPRTSGGPGETQYF.

A few counts support this clonotype. The chain carries TRBV5-1 and TRBJ2-1, with 7 bases lining up with TRBD2. Germline CDR1 is SGHRS and CDR2 is YFSETQ. This CDR3 region has 15 residues. The junction had 12 bases not matched to a gene; V was cut back by 4 bases and J by 8 bases. CDR3 coding DNA: TGCGCCAGCAGCCAAAGCGGGATATTGGGCGATGAGCAGTTCTTC. Translation gives CASSQSGILGDEQFF.

The sample holds a few counts of this clonotype. This chain joins TRBV27 and TRBJ1-1; D not certain. Germline V gives CDR1 MNHEY, CDR2 SMNVEV (reference sequence). Trimming stripped 0 bases from V and 4 bases from J, with 9 bases between. The CDR3 has 14 residues. Here the CDR3 reads CASSLSRTFTEAFF. CDR3 DNA sequence: TGTGCCAGCAGTTTATCGCGGACCTTCACTGAAGCTTTCTTT.

This clonotype was picked up one time. The V gene is TRBV20-1, the J gene TRBJ2-3; 8 bases map to TRBD2. This CDR3 spans 15 amino acids. Germline CDR1 and CDR2: DFQATT and SNEGSKA (reference sequence). V lost 5 bases, J lost 4 bases, and 11 bases stayed unmatched. CDR3 residues: CSASVAGGAPDTQYF. Here the CDR3 DNA reads TGCAGTGCTTCCGTTGCCGGGGGGGCCCCAGATACGCAGTATTTT.

This rearrangement joins TRBV4-1 to TRBJ2-5; D remains unclear. Judging by the DNA end, TRBJ2-7 fits better; the J call may be wrong. The CDR3 is 18 residues long. The germline V gene encodes CDR1 MGHRA and CDR2 YSYEKL. In DNA form, the CDR3 reads TGCGCCAGCAGCCAACAAACCTCTTGGGCTGTTCTGGACTACGAGCAGTACTTC. Amino acids: CASSQQTSWAVLDYEQYF.

The chain links TRBV29-1 to TRBJ1-1, with 8 bases aligning to TRBD1. With V trimmed by 6 bases and J by 4 bases, 10 bases remained unmatched. The CDR3 has 14 residues. Germline CDR1 SQVTM, CDR2 ANQGSEA. The CDR3 DNA follows: TGCAGCGTCTTGGTCCAGGGGGCGGTCACTGAAGCTTTCTTT. As protein: CSVLVQGAVTEAFF.

V and J are TRBV6-5 and TRBJ1-6; no clear D gene. Trimming took off 0 bases at V and 1 base at J, with 10 bases between the two ends. The germline V gene has CDR1 MNHEY and CDR2 SVGAGI. The CDR3 consists of 17 residues. CDR3 protein: CASSYSGSASYNSPLHF. The CDR3 DNA reads as TGTGCCAGCAGTTACTCCGGCAGCGCGTCCTATAATTCACCCCTCCACTTT.

This clonotype was detected a few times. The chain uses TRBV11-1 and TRBJ2-5, with 9 bases aligning to TRBD2. The germline CDR1 and CDR2 sequences are SGHAT and FQDESV (reference sequence). The ends lost 4 bases at V and 2 bases at J; junction bases unmatched: 5. The CDR3 totals 15 residues. Written as DNA, the CDR3 is TGTGCCAGCAGCTCCAGGACTAGCGCACAAGAGACCCAGTACTTC. The encoded protein is CASSSRTSAQETQYF.

This clonotype was detected many times. V is TRBV7-9 and J is TRBJ2-5, with TRBD2 as a possible D gene (5 bases). V lost 4 bases to trimming and J lost 1 base, with 10 bases between them. The CDR3 has 14 residues. CDR1 is SEHNR and CDR2 is FQNEAQ in the germline V gene (reference sequence). DNA for the CDR3: TGTGCCAGCAGCTCCGGTCTAGCCCAAGAGACCCAGTACTTC. Its translation is CASSSGLAQETQYF.

The chain links TRBV10-3 to TRBJ1-2, with D maybe TRBD1 (6 bases). The CDR3 sequence is 15 residues long. Germline CDR1 is ENHRY and CDR2 is SYGVKD. V dropped 2 bases and J dropped 4 bases, with 14 bases sitting between them. CDR3: CAISETLTGTYGYTF. CDR3 coding DNA: TGTGCCATCAGTGAGACGCTAACAGGGACCTATGGCTACACCTTC.

This clonotype was seen a handful of times. The chain recombines TRBV20-1 with TRBJ1-1; D uncertain. Trimming left V 3 bases short and J 4 bases short, with 15 bases between. CDR1 is DFQATT and CDR2 is SNEGSKA in the germline V gene (reference sequence). The CDR3 is 14 amino acids. CDR3 nucleotides: TGCAGTGCTAGGTCCTCCCGGGCCCCCACTGAAGCTTTCTTT. Its protein product is CSARSSRAPTEAFF.

The chain has TRBV29-1 and TRBJ2-7, with 8 bases matching TRBD1. V lost 0 bases to trimming and J lost 5 bases; unmatched junction nucleotides: 6. The length of the CDR3 is 14 residues. Germline CDR1 and CDR2: SQVTM and ANQGSEA. The CDR3 DNA reads as TGCAGCGTTGAAGACCAGGGGGCGGGCGACGAGCAGTACTTC. Its protein product is CSVEDQGAGDEQYF.

The chain is built from TRBV5-1 and TRBJ1-1, with D tentatively TRBD1 (5 bases). The length of the CDR3 is 16 residues. Trimming stripped 0 bases from V and 1 base from J, with 13 bases between. The V gene's germline CDR1 is SGHRS and CDR2 YFSETQ. CDR3 region: CASSLGQPIQNTEAFF. CDR3 in DNA: TGCGCCAGCAGCTTGGGACAGCCGATTCAGAACACTGAAGCTTTCTTT.

V and J are TRBV20-1 and TRBJ2-7; D uncertain. Per germline, CDR1 DFQATT and CDR2 SNEGSKA (reference sequence). V lost 0 bases and J lost 0, with 12 bases in between. The length of the CDR3 is 15 residues. The CDR3, as DNA: TGCAGTGCTAGAGATTGGAACAAGTCCTCCTACGAGCAGTACTTC. Translation gives CSARDWNKSSYEQYF.

The genes are TRBV11-2 and TRBJ2-1; D remains unclear. CDR1 SGHAT and CDR2 FQNNGV come from the germline V gene. The CDR3 contains 11 residues. V lost 1 base to trimming and J lost 15 bases, with 10 bases between them. CDR3 loop: CASSLVYRVFF. In DNA form, the CDR3 reads TGTGCCAGCAGCTTAGTGTATCGGGTGTTCTTC.